This paragraph reports one T cell receptor (beta chain). Its recognized antigen is unknown. There are no base qualities to consult, and no much larger clone falls within one base. The data are from a study of identical twins (dated by TCRdb to 2016 to 2017). As for the study more broadly: To test whether fetal clonotypes persist, this study deep-sequenced TCR alpha and beta repertoires from monozygotic twins, from unrelated adults of various ages, and from cord blood. To rule out contamination, replicate twin experiments were performed at different times with different library preparation protocols. The research as a whole found: Excess twin sharing in beta out-of-frame sequences was weaker because fewer shared sequences lowered the signal-to-noise ratio. Abundant cord blood beta clonotypes carried fewer insertions; young adult naive repertoires showed a weaker similar trend, while memory repertoires showed none. Compared with coincidental sharing between unrelated individuals, out-of-frame TCR alpha sequences shared between twins had an excess of sequences with low generation probability. Because the same donors could not be followed over many years, the conclusions relied on cross-sectional statistical analysis. In monozygotic twins, out-of-frame TCR alpha sharing was systematically underestimated by recombination models, although the models agreed with sharing between unrelated individuals. Zero-insertion analyses could be partly confounded by invariant T cells such as MAIT and iNKT, though diverse VJ usage argued against such confounding for most clonotypes.

Every donor was a healthy Caucasian. The twin cohort consisted of three pairs of female monozygotic twins, all aged roughly 18 to 29 years. CD4+ and CD8+ T cell populations were isolated with positive isolation kits from Invitrogen. The CDR3 starts with the cysteine, ends with the phenylalanine, and has 15 residues. The entry retains the CDR3 DNA only, 45 bases that are in frame from base 1. Based on the germline V gene, the CDR1 and CDR2 sequences are SNHLY and FYNNEI. Trimming leaves V shorter by 5 bases and J shorter by 3 bases, with the junction holding 9 bases beyond the gene matches. Library preparation employed 5' RACE. Sequenced on an Illumina HiSeq 2000. Template switching introduced a universal primer binding site; the final cDNA contained a unique molecular identifier, enabling accurate counting of TCR cDNA molecules. Specific primers in the conserved constant-segment region were used to synthesize first-strand cDNA for TCR alpha and beta chains. To control for contamination, every cDNA library was double barcoded, receiving both a SMART-Mk sample barcode and Illumina barcodes. Two successive PCR steps introduced TruSeq adapter sequences along with Illumina sample barcodes. Sequencing of the TCR alpha and beta cDNA libraries was done on the Illumina HiSeq platform using custom primers. On the authors' methods: MiGEC was used to process raw reads and extract unique molecular identifiers, and MiXCR was used to find CDR3 positions. For each individual, recombination models were inferred using an EM algorithm with the repgenHMM and IGoR tools. Shared clonotypes were analyzed with the tcR package in R, and sharing was normalized by the product of cloneset sizes. To study raw recombination without the effects of thymic and clonal selection, out-of-frame nonproductive sequences were analyzed. The public reads were reprocessed in TCRdb via fastp at Q25 and MiXCR, keeping in-frame beta chains. For every CDR3 protein sequence, its rows merge into one entry that carries the most common genes and DNA. TCRdb, rather than the study authors, made the V and J calls. The sample table contains 500,000 or so distinct CDR3 sequences; only one count was recorded for roughly a fifth of them. The ten most abundant clones make up roughly 0.91% of the sample.

These same data were also listed under a study on T cells expressing NK-cell markers. The second study also describes: In sorted CD3+CD56+NKG2C+, CD3+CD56+NKG2C- and CD3+CD56-NKG2C+ T-cell subsets from several donors, TCR beta-chain repertoires were profiled. Among the eight sequenced donors, only one was HCMV-seronegative, while the other seven were HCMV-seropositive. To restrict sorting to alphabetaTCR-expressing T cells, an anti-gammadeltaTCR antibody was added in several experiments. In several donors, the dominant CD3+CD56+NKG2C+ clonotypes were found to rank among the top 10 CD8+ clonotypes and to make up roughly 1.0-7.0% of CD8+ T cells. Those dominant clonotypes were again the most abundant among CD3+CD56-NKG2C+ cells in a handful of donors, at 28.3-60.1%. It remained unclear whether the expanded NKG2C-expressing T cell clones were specific for HCMV antigens. The eight sequenced donors were randomly selected healthy volunteers, three men and five women. HCMV-specific IgG was detected in serum with a commercial ELISA kit to determine HCMV serostatus. Reads were demultiplexed and grouped by UMI with MIGEC, and clonotypes were assembled and quantified with MiTCR. To exclude erroneous sequences, any TCR cDNA sequence not supported by at least two reads was discarded. The tcR package was used for downstream repertoire analysis, with clonotypes matched between fractions based on CDR3 nucleotide sequence plus V segment. VDJmatch was used to annotate antigen specificity against VDJdb, with one amino acid substitution in CDR3 allowed.

The receptor comes from a woman younger than 30 in good health. The rearrangement combines TRBV2 with TRBJ2-7; 8 bases in the junction line up with TRBD2. The sequenced sample consisted of CD4+ T cells sorted from blood. The CDR3 region has the sequence CASSLDSGESYEQYF. The nucleotide sequence is TGTGCCAGCAGTTTGGATAGCGGGGAAAGCTACGAGCAGTACTTC.